The next 27 T cell receptor beta chains were all read from a single sample in a study of OX40 agonist ivuxolimab in advanced cancers. The repertoire was sequenced with immunoSEQ multiplex PCR; TCRdb's copy has only in-frame clones and lacks some. The table has some 100,000 clones, around 84% seen once; the top ten hold about 2%. Sequences were derived from CD4+ or CD8+ T cells sorted from blood, sampled in a trial of the OX40 agonist ivuxolimab. Every receptor here comes from an adult with an advanced solid tumor such as melanoma, head and neck, liver or kidney cancer.

The rearrangement links TRBV12-5 to TRBJ2-1; 12 bases align to TRBD2. The CDR3 runs 16 residues. After removal of 1 base from V and 5 bases from J, the junction contained 3 bases not matched to a gene. CDR1 is LGHNT and CDR2 is FRNRAP in the germline V gene. The CDR3 loop is CASGLASGRAHNEQFF. In DNA, the CDR3 is TGTGCTAGTGGTTTGGCTAGCGGGAGGGCGCACAATGAGCAGTTCTTC.

The chain carries TRBV9 and TRBJ1-2; 8 bases agree with TRBD1. Trimming removed 3 bases from V and 3 bases from J; junction bases left unmatched: 4. CDR3 size: 14 residues. Germline V gene data show CDR1 as SGDLS and CDR2 as YYNGEE. This CDR3 is CASSAGQGDYGYTF. The CDR3 DNA follows: TGTGCCAGCAGCGCTGGACAGGGCGACTATGGCTACACCTTC. Filled out from reference TRBV9 and TRBJ1-2, the complete variable domain reads DSGVTQTPKHLITATGQRVTLRCSPRSGDLSVYWYQQSLDQGLQFLIQYYNGEERAKGNILERFSAQQFPDLHSELNLSSLELGDSALYFCASSAGQGDYGYTFGSGTRLTVV.

The chain links TRBV5-8 to TRBJ2-5; D is possibly TRBD1 or TRBD2 (5 bases each). CDR1 is SGHTS and CDR2 is YDEGEE in the germline V gene. V lost 3 bases, J lost 4 bases, and 16 bases lay in between. This CDR3 region has 15 residues. The CDR3 loop is CASSSKTPRGETQYF. The CDR3 nucleotides are TGTGCCAGCAGCTCTAAGACCCCGAGGGGAGAGACCCAGTACTTC. Drawing the rest from reference TRBV5-8 and TRBJ2-5, the complete variable domain is EAGVTQSPTHLIKTRGQQATLRCSPISGHTSVYWYQQALGLGLQFLLWYDEGEERNRGNFPPRFSGRQFPNYSSELNVNALELEDSALYLCASSSKTPRGETQYFGPGTRLLVL.

Points on this clone: At one end, the junction sequence differs from germline, possibly due to a read error. V usage is TRBV13 and J usage is TRBJ2-3; no clear D gene. The CDR3 sequence is 16 residues long. The germline V gene has CDR1 PRHDT and CDR2 FYEKMQ (reference sequence). DNA for the CDR3: TGTGCCAGCAGCCTAGGATCTGGAGTTGGCGCAGATACGCAGTATTTT. Encoded protein: CASSLGSGVGADTQYF.

This chain joins TRBV18 and TRBJ2-2; the D gene could be TRBD1 or TRBD2 (6 bases each). The germline gives CDR1 KGHSH, CDR2 LQKENI. V shed 2 bases and J shed 5 bases, with 12 bases lying between them. This CDR3 region has 15 residues. The CDR3 DNA is TGTGCCAGCTCACCAAAACAGGGAGGAACCGGGGAGCTGTTTTTT. Protein: CASSPKQGGTGELFF.

This chain joins TRBV7-2 and TRBJ2-1, with 7 bases that match TRBD2. J lost 2 bases, V lost 2 bases, and 6 bases had no gene match. The CDR3 loop spans 16 amino acids. CDR1 is SGHTA, CDR2 FQGNSA, per germline. The chain's CDR3 is CASSLRASGTYNEQFF. CDR3 nucleotide sequence: TGTGCCAGCAGCTTACGCGCTAGCGGCACCTACAATGAGCAGTTCTTC. Based on the CDR3 plus reference TRBV7-2 and TRBJ2-1, the full variable domain is GAGVSQSPSNKVTEKGKDVELRCDPISGHTALYWYRQSLGQGLEFLIYFQGNSAPDKSGLPSDRFSAERTGGSVSTLTIQRTQQEDSAVYLCASSLRASGTYNEQFFGPGTRLTVL.

The chain couples TRBV2 to TRBJ2-5, with D maybe TRBD1 (6 bases). CDR3 size: 13 residues. The germline V gene has CDR1 SNHLY and CDR2 FYNNEI. V dropped 6 bases and J dropped 1 base, with 9 bases sitting between them. The CDR3 sequence: CASSTGSQETQYF. The DNA of the CDR3 is TGTGCCAGCAGCACAGGGTCCCAAGAGACCCAGTACTTC.

The gene calls are TRBV11-3 and TRBJ2-5, with 8 bases aligning to TRBD2. The ends lost 3 bases at V and 4 bases at J; junction bases unmatched: 13. Germline loops: CDR1 SGHNT, CDR2 YENEEA. This CDR3 has 17 amino acids. This CDR3 reads CASSFADAGLVIETQYF. The CDR3 DNA reads as TGTGCCAGCAGCTTCGCTGACGCGGGACTAGTGATAGAGACCCAGTACTTC.

This clone showed up just once. The rearrangement links TRBV4-1 to TRBJ2-1, with 11 bases identical to TRBD2. Germline V gene sequence: CDR1 MGHRA, CDR2 YSYEKL. The CDR3 is made up of 19 amino acids. V lost 4 bases and J lost 3; bases outside the gene matches: 14. The CDR3 here is CASSPNLFGLAGRYNEQFF. The CDR3 DNA follows: TGCGCCAGCAGCCCGAACCTCTTCGGACTAGCGGGCCGCTACAATGAGCAGTTCTTC.

CDR3 nucleotides: TGTGCCAGCAGCTTACAAACAGGGGGGAACTACAATGAGCAGTTCTTC. Its translation: CASSLQTGGNYNEQFF. The chain joins TRBV13 to TRBJ2-1; 8 nucleotides line up with TRBD1. CDR3 size: 16 residues. V lost 2 bases to trimming and J lost 3 bases; unmatched junction nucleotides: 6. Per the germline V gene, CDR1 is PRHDT and CDR2 is FYEKMQ (reference sequence).

The chain recombines TRBV4-2 with TRBJ2-3; D call uncertain. The length of the CDR3 is 12 residues. Trimming removed 1 base at V and 3 bases at J, with 2 bases between. The germline gives CDR1 LGHNA, CDR2 YNFKEQ. Written as DNA, the CDR3 is TGTGCCAGCAGCCAAGTTACAGATACGCAGTATTTT. Protein product: CASSQVTDTQYF.

This chain joins TRBV5-1 and TRBJ1-5; D remains ambiguous. The ends were cut back, 7 bases at V and 0 bases at J, with 8 bases in the middle. Per germline, CDR1 SGHRS and CDR2 YFSETQ. The CDR3 spans 13 residues. For the CDR3, the DNA is TGCGCCAGCCGACAAGGTAGCAATCAGCCCCAGCATTTT. It codes for CASRQGSNQPQHF.

This rearrangement joins TRBV7-8 to TRBJ2-5; maybe TRBD2 (5 bases). Per germline, CDR1 SGHVS and CDR2 FQNEAQ. The CDR3 consists of 13 residues. The V end lost 5 bases, the J end lost 3 bases, and 10 bases lay between the germline ends. In DNA, the CDR3 is TGTGCCAGCAGCCCCGGACTGAAAGAGACCCAGTACTTC. Protein: CASSPGLKETQYF.

This rearrangement joins TRBV12-5 to TRBJ2-3, with TRBD2 as a possible D gene (6 bases). The CDR3 has 15 residues. Trimming shortened V by 7 bases and J by 2 bases, and 16 bases separated the two germline ends. Germline CDR1 is LGHNT and CDR2 is FRNRAP. CDR3 DNA: TGTGCTAGTGCCTGGGGTAGCGGAAACACAGATACGCAGTATTTT. Residues: CASAWGSGNTDTQYF.

This chain links TRBV28 with TRBJ1-5; 7 bases line up with TRBD1. This CDR3 is 14 amino acids long. With V trimmed by 2 bases and J by 5 bases, 3 bases remained unmatched. Germline CDR1 and CDR2: MDHEN and SYDVKM. CDR3 loop: CASSLSQGDQPQHF. CDR3 nucleotides: TGTGCCAGCAGTTTAAGCCAGGGGGATCAGCCCCAGCATTTT.

This clone was counted a few times. V gene TRBV14 combines with J gene TRBJ1-5; the D gene is possibly TRBD1 (6 bases). V lost 4 bases to trimming and J lost 8 bases, with 12 bases between them. Per germline, CDR1 SGHDN and CDR2 FVKESK. This CDR3 region has 13 residues. CDR3 in amino acids: CASSRSTGEPQHF. The CDR3 nucleotides read TGTGCCAGCAGCCGATCGACAGGCGAGCCCCAGCATTTT.

This clone has more than one count but fewer than ten. V gene TRBV5-1 combines with J gene TRBJ2-3; D gene unclear. The germline gives CDR1 SGHRS, CDR2 YFSETQ. The CDR3 contains 14 residues. V dropped 2 bases and J dropped 6 bases, with 13 bases sitting between them. The CDR3 sequence: CASSFSSVADTQYF. The DNA of the CDR3 is TGCGCCAGCAGCTTTAGTTCCGTCGCCGATACGCAGTATTTT.

V and J are TRBV6-5 and TRBJ1-4; 9 bases fit TRBD1. Per germline, CDR1 MNHEY and CDR2 SVGAGI. V was clipped by 5 bases and J by 8 bases; unmatched bases: 6. There are 14 residues in the CDR3. The CDR3 DNA sequence: TGTGCCAGCAGTCAGATACAGGGGGCGGAAAAACTGTTTTTT. Protein sequence: CASSQIQGAEKLFF.

J is TRBJ2-5 and V is TRBV5-1; TRBD2 agrees at 9 bases. J lost 4 bases, V lost 3 bases, and 4 bases had no gene match. Germline CDR1 and CDR2: SGHRS and YFSETQ. The CDR3 spans 14 residues. The CDR3 reads CASSSSGRLETQYF. The CDR3 DNA reads as TGCGCCAGCAGCTCCAGCGGGAGGCTAGAGACCCAGTACTTC. The full variable domain, with the rest looked up from reference TRBV5-1 and TRBJ2-5, is KAGVTQTPRYLIKTRGQQVTLSCSPISGHRSVSWYQQTPGQGLQFLFEYFSETQRNKGNFPGRFSGRQFSNSRSEMNVSTLELGDSALYLCASSSSGRLETQYFGPGTRLLVL.

The chain recombines TRBV28 with TRBJ2-2, with 9 positions matching TRBD1. Germline V gene data show CDR1 as MDHEN and CDR2 as SYDVKM. V lost 8 bases and J lost 7; bases outside the gene matches: 14. The CDR3 consists of 16 residues. DNA for the CDR3: TGTGCCAGCGGCTTCAACGGGGGACAGGGTTACGGGGAGCTGTTTTTT. Amino acids: CASGFNGGQGYGELFF.

This clone was counted a single time. The chain recombines TRBV29-1 with TRBJ2-3; D not resolved. This CDR3 has 14 residues. The germline V gene encodes CDR1 SQVTM and CDR2 ANQGSEA. With 5 bases removed from V and 2 bases from J, the gap between germline ends came to 14 bases. CDR3 residues: CSVSRPDHTDTQYF. CDR3 DNA: TGCAGCGTTTCCAGACCCGACCACACAGATACGCAGTATTTT.

The V and J genes are TRBV6-1 and TRBJ1-1; a weak D match, TRBD1 (5 bases). CDR1 and CDR2 from the germline V gene are MNHNS and SASEGT. The V and J ends lost 8 bases and 5 bases respectively, with 9 bases between them. The CDR3 is 11 residues long. CDR3 region: CASRQGTEAFF. DNA for the CDR3: TGTGCCAGCCGTCAGGGTACTGAAGCTTTCTTT.

The rearrangement joins TRBV27 to TRBJ2-3; 8 bases align to TRBD1. Per germline, CDR1 MNHEY and CDR2 SMNVEV (reference sequence). There are 14 residues in the CDR3. After removal of 6 bases from V and 1 base from J, the junction contained 3 bases not matched to a gene. The CDR3 bases are TGTGCCAGCAGATGGGACAGGCGCACAGATACGCAGTATTTT. It is translated as CASRWDRRTDTQYF.

The CDR3 DNA follows: TGTGCCAGCAGCTTGGATACAGGGTTTAATGAAAAACTGTTTTTT. Its translation: CASSLDTGFNEKLFF. V is TRBV7-9 and J is TRBJ1-4; tentatively, D is TRBD1 (6 bases). This CDR3 spans 15 amino acids. The germline V gene encodes CDR1 SEHNR and CDR2 FQNEAQ (reference sequence). V dropped 3 bases and J dropped 4 bases, with 12 bases sitting between them. Based on the CDR3 plus reference TRBV7-9 and TRBJ1-4, the full variable domain is DTGVSQNPRHKITKRGQNVTFRCDPISEHNRLYWYRQTLGQGPEFLTYFQNEAQLEKSRLLSDRFSAERPKGSFSTLEIQRTEQGDSAMYLCASSLDTGFNEKLFFGSGTQLSVL.

The gene calls are TRBV5-1 and TRBJ1-4; perhaps TRBD1 as D (6 bases). Trimming pared 4 bases from V and 0 bases from J, leaving 13 bases between. The CDR3 consists of 16 residues. From germline, CDR1 is SGHRS and CDR2 YFSETQ. The CDR3 reads CASSPEDRSTNEKLFF. The CDR3 region has the DNA TGCGCCAGCAGCCCCGAAGACAGGTCAACTAATGAAAAACTGTTTTTT. The full variable domain, its missing parts supplied by reference TRBV5-1 and TRBJ1-4, is KAGVTQTPRYLIKTRGQQVTLSCSPISGHRSVSWYQQTPGQGLQFLFEYFSETQRNKGNFPGRFSGRQFSNSRSEMNVSTLELGDSALYLCASSPEDRSTNEKLFFGSGTQLSVL.

This rearrangement joins TRBV7-3 to TRBJ2-6; maybe TRBD2 (6 bases). There are 16 residues in the CDR3. Trimming removed 3 bases at V and 4 bases at J, with 13 bases between. CDR1 and CDR2 (germline): SGHTA, FQGTGA. CDR3 in amino acids: CASSFPGDSGANVLTF. DNA of the CDR3: TGTGCCAGCAGCTTTCCCGGGGACTCCGGGGCCAACGTCCTGACTTTC.

On this clone: Relative to the germline gene, one junction end is altered; a read error may explain this. The V call is TRBV5-1, the J call TRBJ1-2, with 9 bases that match TRBD1. The germline gives CDR1 SGHRS, CDR2 YFSETQ. The length of the CDR3 is 17 residues. The CDR3 nucleotides are TGCGCCAGCAGCTGGGGACAGGGTTTGCAGCGGAACTCTGGCTACACCTTC. Encoded protein: CASSWGQGLQRNSGYTF.